One T cell receptor beta chain is described in this entry. Its specificity is unknown. This sample was taken from a study of vaccination effects on CD4 cells after COVID-19. Turning to the study itself: Samples gathered post-vaccine arrived a median of 72 days past the second dose. Points from the study as a whole: Marked clonal contraction of both clone types appeared late after vaccination.

Ahead of sequencing, the ViraFEST assay grew antigen-specific CD4+ T cells using viral peptide pools. The culture ran for approximately 10 days, and then CD4+ T cells were isolated. Either the mRNA-1273 or the BNT162b2 vaccine was given to participants as two doses. Half-medium changes using IL-2 medium occurred on days 3 and 7. TCRdb keeps only in-frame clones here, not all; method: immunoSEQ multiplex PCR. In the table there are about 46,000 clones, around 74% of which are singletons. CDR3 size: 14 residues. Germline values: CDR1 MNHEY, CDR2 SVGAGI. V lost 6 bases and J 0 bases, leaving 10 bases between the germline ends.

The chain couples TRBV6-5 to TRBJ2-3; D could derive from TRBD1 or TRBD2 (6 bases each). The source of this sequence is a human donor who received a COVID-19 vaccine. This specimen was CD4+ T cells from PBMCs cultured with HCoV-OC43 spike peptides, taken after COVID-19 vaccination. Subset given: HCoV-OC43 spike overlapping peptide pool stimulation. The CDR3 here is CASSPGASTDTQYF. The CDR3 nucleotides read TGTGCCAGCAGCCCGGGGGCCAGCACAGATACGCAGTATTTT.